This record covers a single T cell receptor (beta chain). The sample carries other DNA sequences with the same CDR3. The sample comes from a study of blood T cell repertoires in COVID-19. Study at large: T cells, B-cell-depleted T cells, or PBMCs provided the cDNA or gDNA that served as material.

Generated by immunoSEQ multiplex PCR, the TCRdb table keeps only in-frame clones and is missing some. The sample shows approximately 140,000 clones, less than 90% of them seen only once. The junction had 1 base not matched to a gene; V was cut back by 2 bases and J by 0 bases. CDR1 SGHNT and CDR2 YENEEA come from the germline V gene. The CDR3 totals 15 residues. Recruitment covered about 25 US areas and drew participants whose ages spanned about 18 to 100 years. Someone with COVID-19 had been met by exposed participants within 2 weeks before study entry. This receptor was taken from a woman aged 45-60 years who had been exposed to COVID-19. This chain uses TRBV11-3 with TRBJ2-7; TRBD2 matches at 10 bases. The sequencing input was PBMCs or T cells enriched from blood (not recorded which). DNA of the CDR3: TGTGCCAGCAGCTTATCTAGCGGGAGCTCCTACGAGCAGTACTTC. This codes for CASSLSSGSSYEQYF.